The 25 T cell receptor beta chains below all came from one sample that was sequenced in a study of T cells in tuberculosis. TCRdb keeps only in-frame clones here, not all; method: immunoSEQ multiplex PCR. The sample includes tens of thousands of clones, more than 90% of them seen just once. The sample was PBMCs. The receptors come from a donor aged 5-35 years with latent tuberculosis or without tuberculosis infection.

The rearrangement links TRBV13 to TRBJ2-1; the D is unclear. The CDR3 covers 15 residues. Germline CDR1 PRHDT, CDR2 FYEKMQ (reference sequence). Deletions cut 5 bases from V and 0 bases from J, with 11 bases between. CDR3 sequence: CASSPYKSSYNEQFF. The CDR3 nucleotides are TGTGCCAGCAGCCCTTATAAGAGCTCCTACAATGAGCAGTTCTTC.

The CDR3 nucleotides read TGTGCCATCAGTGATCGCGTGGTCGGGGGGACTGAAGCTTTCTTT. It encodes CAISDRVVGGTEAFF. The V call is TRBV10-3, the J call TRBJ1-1; maybe TRBD1 (5 bases). The CDR3 runs 15 residues. V lost 3 bases and J lost 5, with 16 bases in between. CDR1 and CDR2 (germline): ENHRY, SYGVKD.

This sequence joins TRBV4-1 and TRBJ2-5; TRBD1 matches at 9 bases. TRBJ2-7 matches the DNA end more closely, so the J call is doubtful. Germline assignment: CDR1 MGHRA and CDR2 YSYEKL. CDR3 length: 18 residues. In DNA, the CDR3 is TGCGCCAGCAGCCAAGTGGACTTTATACCGGGACAGGGCTACGAGCAGTACTTC. Its protein is CASSQVDFIPGQGYEQYF.

This clone was detected once. The genes are TRBV6-6 and TRBJ2-5; 12 nucleotides agree with TRBD1. This CDR3 is built from 15 residues. V lost 6 bases to trimming and J lost 5 bases; unmatched junction nucleotides: 7. Germline lookup yields CDR1 MNHNY and CDR2 SVGAGI (reference sequence). The DNA for the CDR3 is TGTGCCAGCAGACTGGGACAGGGGGCGCGTGAGACCCAGTACTTC. Its translation: CASRLGQGARETQYF.

CDR3 amino acids: CASSLEVATSTDTQYF. In DNA form, the CDR3 reads TGCGCCAGCAGCTTGGAGGTAGCAACGAGCACAGATACGCAGTATTTT. This sequence joins TRBV5-1 and TRBJ2-3; D is undetermined. Germline values: CDR1 SGHRS, CDR2 YFSETQ. The CDR3 is 16 amino acids. V was trimmed by 0 bases and J by 0 bases, leaving 11 bases between them.

V gene TRBV14 combines with J gene TRBJ2-1, with D tentatively TRBD1 (6 bases). V was shortened by 0 bases and J by 15 bases, with 15 bases between the two germline ends. From germline, CDR1 is SGHDN and CDR2 FVKESK. The CDR3 runs to 13 residues. The CDR3 sequence: CASSQDLRTVRFF. The CDR3 DNA follows: TGTGCCAGCAGCCAAGATTTACGGACAGTTCGGTTCTTC.

V gene TRBV5-6 combines with J gene TRBJ1-1, with D hard to call. The V end was cut by 1 base, the J end by 10 bases, with 23 bases between. CDR1 SGHDT and CDR2 YYEEEE come from the germline V gene. CDR3 length: 16 amino acids. This CDR3 reads CASSLSSVQVVLGAFF. CDR3 coding DNA: TGTGCCAGCAGCTTGAGTTCGGTCCAGGTGGTGTTAGGAGCTTTCTTT.

Here the CDR3 DNA reads TGCGCCAGCAGCCCGGACAGCACCGGGGAGCTGTTTTTT. This codes for CASSPDSTGELFF. V usage is TRBV5-1 and J usage is TRBJ2-2; a possible D gene is TRBD1 (6 bases). Germline assignment: CDR1 SGHRS and CDR2 YFSETQ. Trimming took 4 bases from V and 4 from J, leaving 8 bases between them. CDR3 length: 13 amino acids. Full variable domain (remainder filled in from reference TRBV5-1 and TRBJ2-2): KAGVTQTPRYLIKTRGQQVTLSCSPISGHRSVSWYQQTPGQGLQFLFEYFSETQRNKGNFPGRFSGRQFSNSRSEMNVSTLELGDSALYLCASSPDSTGELFFGEGSRLTVL.

The V and J genes are TRBV5-1 and TRBJ2-6; maybe TRBD1 (6 bases). The CDR3 is 16 residues long. Between the trimmed V and J ends, which lost 3 bases and 0 bases, there was a span of 10 bases. Germline CDR1 SGHRS, CDR2 YFSETQ. The DNA for the CDR3 is TGCGCCAGCAGCTCCGGACAGCACTCTGGGGCCAACGTCCTGACTTTC. It codes for CASSSGQHSGANVLTF.

The CDR3 sequence: CASSLEGSGLIGTDTQYF. The CDR3 nucleotides are TGTGCCAGCAGCTTAGAGGGGTCAGGACTAATCGGCACAGATACGCAGTATTTT. The chain carries TRBV7-3 and TRBJ2-3, with a weak D call TRBD2 (6 bases). Germline V gives CDR1 SGHTA, CDR2 FQGTGA. This CDR3 is built from 18 residues. V lost 2 bases to trimming and J lost 1 base, with 19 bases between them.

This chain connects TRBV7-8 to TRBJ1-5; TRBD1 matches 10 bases. V dropped 5 bases and J dropped 1; count of bases not matched to a gene: 5. The CDR3 is 16 residues long. Germline assignment: CDR1 SGHVS and CDR2 FQNEAQ. For the CDR3, the DNA is TGTGCCAGCAGCGCACGACAGGGGGCGAGCAATCAGCCCCAGCATTTT. Protein sequence: CASSARQGASNQPQHF.

This chain connects TRBV18 to TRBJ2-3, with 12 bases identical to TRBD2. After removal of 2 bases from V and 6 bases from J, the junction contained 9 bases not matched to a gene. CDR3 size: 17 residues. The germline gives CDR1 KGHSH, CDR2 LQKENI. CDR3 protein: CASSPEKLAGGLDTQYF. The CDR3 nucleotides read TGTGCCAGCTCACCAGAGAAACTAGCGGGGGGCCTGGATACGCAGTATTTT. The entire variable domain, with the rest obtained from reference TRBV18 and TRBJ2-3, is as follows: NAGVMQNPRHLVRRRGQEARLRCSPMKGHSHVYWYRQLPEEGLKFMVYLQKENIIDESGMPKERFSAEFPKEGPSILRIQQVVRGDSAAYFCASSPEKLAGGLDTQYFGPGTRLTVL.

The chain uses TRBV7-8 and TRBJ1-4, with a possible D match to TRBD1 (5 bases). The V gene's germline CDR1 is SGHVS and CDR2 FQNEAQ. V was trimmed by 5 bases and J by 0 bases, leaving 22 bases between them. The CDR3 is 19 residues long. The chain's CDR3 is CASSPLRVLLGSTNEKLFF. CDR3 DNA: TGTGCCAGCAGCCCACTCAGGGTTCTGTTAGGTTCAACTAATGAAAAACTGTTTTTT.

The chain links TRBV18 to TRBJ2-2; 7 bases are shared with TRBD1. This CDR3 contains 15 residues. Germline V gives CDR1 KGHSH, CDR2 LQKENI. The J segment lost 2 bases and the V segment lost 4 bases, leaving 4 bases of the junction unmatched. The CDR3 reads CASSQGGSNTGELFF. The DNA of the CDR3 is TGTGCCAGCTCACAAGGGGGCTCTAACACCGGGGAGCTGTTTTTT.

The CDR3 is CASSPGQGNEKLFF. CDR3 bases: TGTGCCAGCAGCCCGGGACAGGGTAATGAAAAACTGTTTTTT. The genes are TRBV7-2 and TRBJ1-4, with 9 bases aligning to TRBD1. CDR1 and CDR2 (germline): SGHTA, FQGNSA. The CDR3 covers 14 residues. The ends lost 5 bases at V and 4 bases at J; junction bases unmatched: 2.

DNA of the CDR3: TGTGCCTGGAGTTTAACAAGGAGAGGCGATGAAAAACTGTTTTTT. Translating gives CAWSLTRRGDEKLFF. J is TRBJ1-4 and V is TRBV30, with no clear D. CDR3 length equals 15 residues. The V gene lost 2 bases and the J gene lost 6 bases, with 16 bases spanning the gap. Germline CDR1 reads GTSNPN; CDR2 reads SVGIG (reference sequence).

V and J are TRBV10-3 and TRBJ2-2; tentatively, D is TRBD2 (6 bases). The CDR3 loop spans 15 amino acids. Germline V gives CDR1 ENHRY, CDR2 SYGVKD. Trimming left V 10 bases short and J 0 bases short, with 15 bases between. The CDR3 nucleotides read TGTGCCACCGGGGGTTCCCAGGCGAACACCGGGGAGCTGTTTTTT. Amino acids: CATGGSQANTGELFF.

The chain couples TRBV5-5 to TRBJ2-7; the match to TRBD1 covers 8 bases. This CDR3 comprises 14 residues. J was trimmed by 3 bases and V by 4 bases; bases with no gene match: 6. CDR1 and CDR2 (germline): SGHKS, YYEKEE (reference sequence). CDR3 coding DNA: TGTGCCAGCAGCCGGCGGACAGGGCTCTACGAGCAGTACTTC. Translating gives CASSRRTGLYEQYF.

The chain combines TRBV29-1 with TRBJ1-1, with 7 bases that match TRBD1. The CDR3 is 13 residues long. J lost 1 base, V lost 4 bases, and 3 bases had no gene match. CDR1 and CDR2 (germline): SQVTM, ANQGSEA. The DNA for the CDR3 is TGCAGCGTTGGGACAGGCTCGAACACTGAAGCTTTCTTT. Encoded protein: CSVGTGSNTEAFF.

The chain couples TRBV5-1 to TRBJ2-7; D is possibly TRBD2 (5 bases). Germline lookup yields CDR1 SGHRS and CDR2 YFSETQ. V lost 0 bases and J lost 4, with 5 bases in between. The CDR3 has 12 amino acids. CDR3 protein: CASSLGTYEQYF. The DNA of the CDR3 is TGCGCCAGCAGCTTGGGGACTTACGAGCAGTACTTC.

A single count supports this clone. V and J are TRBV27 and TRBJ1-2, with a weak D call TRBD1 (5 bases). CDR1 and CDR2 from the germline V gene are MNHEY and SMNVEV (reference sequence). Trimming removed 3 bases at V and 5 bases at J, with 13 bases between. The CDR3 length is 14 residues. In DNA form, the CDR3 reads TGTGCCAGCAGTTTCCGGGGGGGGTATTATGGCTACACCTTC. It codes for CASSFRGGYYGYTF.

The V call is TRBV7-9, the J call TRBJ2-3; 13 bases match TRBD2. The germline CDR1 and CDR2 sequences are SEHNR and FQNEAQ (reference sequence). The CDR3 contains 15 residues. After removal of 5 bases from V and 10 bases from J, the junction contained 9 bases not matched to a gene. The CDR3 protein is CASSNPGTSGIAQYF. Here the CDR3 DNA reads TGTGCCAGCAGCAACCCCGGGACTAGCGGGATAGCGCAGTATTTT.

CDR3 sequence reads: CASSLSVAYEQYF. The CDR3 coding sequence is TGTGCCAGCAGTTTATCCGTAGCATACGAGCAGTACTTC. V is TRBV27 and J is TRBJ2-7; D call uncertain. The germline gives CDR1 MNHEY, CDR2 SMNVEV (reference sequence). The CDR3 is made up of 13 amino acids. The V end was cut by 0 bases, the J end by 4 bases, with 7 bases between.

V gene TRBV6-1 combines with J gene TRBJ1-1; 9 bases fit TRBD1. CDR3 length equals 12 residues. V trimming: 8 bases; J trimming: 11 bases; junction bases outside the gene matches: 9. Germline CDR1 MNHNS, CDR2 SASEGT. The CDR3 sequence: CASGGQGFWAFF. In nucleotides, the CDR3 is TGTGCCAGCGGCGGACAGGGGTTTTGGGCTTTCTTT.

The gene calls are TRBV5-1 and TRBJ1-2; 8 nucleotides align to TRBD1. The CDR3 consists of 14 residues. Germline CDR1 SGHRS, CDR2 YFSETQ. Losses at the gene ends were 5 bases for V and 4 bases for J; bases not matched to a gene: 7. As DNA, the CDR3 is TGCGCCAGCAGTCAATACACAGGGGGCTATGGCTACACCTTC. Translated: CASSQYTGGYGYTF.